Listed below are T cell receptor beta chains from one sample, sequenced in a study of blood T cell repertoires in COVID-19. TCRdb keeps only in-frame clones here, not all; method: immunoSEQ multiplex PCR. The table lists about 150,000 clones, approximately 82% of them singletons. The sequenced material came from peripheral blood. Receptors were obtained from a human donor with acute or convalescent COVID-19. The donor label of this sample is uncertain. Both conserved end residues are part of each CDR3. Each record gives: V gene, CDR3 length, J gene, CDR3 protein.

TRBV7-8,14,TRBJ2-7,CASSFEGQGYEQYF
TRBV3-1/TRBV3-2,16,TRBJ2-5,CASSRTDWRGEETQYF
TRBV6-5,14,TRBJ1-2,CASTYGGGSSGYTF
TRBV7-9,16,TRBJ2-1,CASSPPGTGLNNEQFF
TRBV2,13,TRBJ1-6,CASLSLYNSPLHF
TRBV19,20,TRBJ2-3,CASSPRGSGGPRTTTDTQYF
TRBV5-1,14,TRBJ1-2,CASSPPGQDYGYTF
TRBV18,18,TRBJ2-2,CASSSSPGSGAATGELFF
TRBV29-1,12,TRBJ1-1,CSVATRGTEAFF
TRBV12-3/TRBV12-4,12,TRBJ2-3,CASSFAGDTQYF
TRBV6-5,13,TRBJ1-5,CASSYSRERPQHF
TRBV30,11,TRBJ1-4,CAWSFNEKLFF
TRBV19,15,TRBJ2-3,CASSIGLSGGDTQYF
TRBV10-2,13,TRBJ2-7,CATRPELAGEQYF
TRBV7-9,14,TRBJ2-7,CASSSQIFSYEQYF
TRBV5-6,14,TRBJ1-2,CASIGQNLFYGYTF
TRBV7-2,16,TRBJ2-7,CASSLGWTLSSYEQYF
TRBV23-1,17,TRBJ2-1,CARGGLAVHTTYNEQFF
TRBV4-2,16,TRBJ2-7,CASSQDRQGTGYEQYF
TRBV2,12,TRBJ2-5,CASSDQGETQYF
TRBV5-5,16,TRBJ2-5,CASSLGVTSGQETQYF
TRBV5-1,16,TRBJ2-3,CASSLAGIQNTDTQYF
TRBV29-1,13,TRBJ1-5,CSVGQGRNQPQHF
TRBV9,16,TRBJ1-3,CASSVGQGANGNTIYF
TRBV5-5,14,TRBJ1-1,CASSLTGKSTEAFF
TRBV4-3,18,TRBJ2-1,CASSQDLWGGESSNEQFF
TRBV5-1,14,TRBJ1-5,CASSPDDSNQPQHF
TRBV7-8,15,TRBJ2-2,CASSLRGSNTGELFF
TRBV5-1,14,TRBJ2-5,CASSLEYSQETQYF
TRBV5-8,16,TRBJ2-7,CASSADDRKITYEQYF
TRBV3-1/TRBV3-2,12,TRBJ1-2,CASSQSGIGYTF
TRBV7-2,16,TRBJ1-6,CASRSTSSSYNSPLHF
TRBV6-1,16,TRBJ1-2,CASSVVTGTTNYGYTF
TRBV3-1/TRBV3-2,13,TRBJ1-1,CASSQIRDTEAFF
TRBV5-1,16,TRBJ2-1,CASSDGGTSVANEQFF
TRBV5-6,17,TRBJ2-6,CASSSGWGKTGANVLTF
TRBV18,18,TRBJ2-7,CASSPQPSTALFVYEQYF
TRBV5-1,16,TRBJ1-3,CASSLATGGGGNTIYF
TRBV6-5,14,TRBJ2-7,CASSRDRVKSEQYF
TRBV5-6,12,TRBJ2-3,CASSVPPGAQYF
TRBV30,17,TRBJ2-1,CAWTPLFRGGRGNEQFF
TRBV9,13,TRBJ1-1,CASSVAGNTEAFF
TRBV5-1,14,TRBJ2-7,CASSEGQPSYEQYF
TRBV3-1/TRBV3-2,17,TRBJ1-1,CASSQEGTGIVNTEAFF
TRBV2,14,TRBJ1-5,CASSDYLIAQPQHF
TRBV30,15,TRBJ1-2,CAWKDSDTQVGGYTF
TRBV7-2,13,TRBJ1-5,CASSYQGNQPQHF
TRBV7-9,18,TRBJ2-6,CASSPIRGPTSGANVLTF
TRBV7-2,15,TRBJ1-2,CASSGGAGGSYGYTF
TRBV7-2,14,TRBJ2-7,CASSFGGSRYEQYF
TRBV6-1,16,TRBJ1-6,CASSESPDSRNSPLHF
TRBV5-1,14,TRBJ1-2,CASHKGGISHGYTF
TRBV18,14,TRBJ1-4,CASSPGGADEKLFF
TRBV30,11,TRBJ1-1,CAWSERTEAFF
TRBV2,15,TRBJ2-2,CASRFDRVNTGELFF
TRBV7-9,17,TRBJ2-7,CASSPPPGRAILYEQYF
TRBV29-1,12,TRBJ1-2,CSVATGGSGYTF